This TCR beta chain was captured in a study of lymphopenia after photon versus proton radiotherapy. Produced via immunoSEQ multiplex PCR; TCRdb's table is partial and in-frame only. The sample includes about 50,000 clones, more than 85% of them seen just once. The study's findings and limits: After lymphocyte nadir, photon-treated repertoires showed oligoclonal expansion, especially CD8+ Temra. Relative stability marked proton patients; photon patients lost diversity and naive cells.

The CDR3 has 17 amino acids. The ends were cut back, 1 base at V and 3 bases at J, with 17 bases in the middle. Germline V CDR1 and CDR2: SEHNR, FQNEAQ (reference sequence). Concerning this clone: Its antigen is still unknown.

This specimen was peripheral blood, taken from a patient treated with photon-based radiotherapy. The chain employs TRBV7-9 and TRBJ2-3; D unresolved. This sequence was found in a woman in her thirties or forties with cholangiocarcinoma. The CDR3, as DNA: TGTGCCAGCAGCTTAGTAGTTGGCCTCACGGTGACAGATACGCAGTATTTT. Its translation: CASSLVVGLTVTDTQYF. The whole variable domain, remainder taken from reference TRBV7-9 and TRBJ2-3, is DTGVSQNPRHKITKRGQNVTFRCDPISEHNRLYWYRQTLGQGPEFLTYFQNEAQLEKSRLLSDRFSAERPKGSFSTLEIQRTEQGDSAMYLCASSLVVGLTVTDTQYFGPGTRLTVL.